This T cell receptor beta chain is from a study of Graves' ophthalmopathy and Graves' hyperthyroidism. This clonotype has only one observation. From RNA, the CDR3 regions of TCR beta chains were amplified and sequenced. An opening RT-PCR round employed HTBI primers and preceded a second-round multiplex PCR. TCRdb called the multiplex PCR reads again in MiXCR, with one record for every CDR3 protein. There are about 740,000 distinct CDR3 sequences in the sample; 40% occur only once, and 35% to 55% lies in the top ten. V gave up 7 bases and J gave up 0 bases; unmatched junction bases: 5. The CDR3 has 14 amino acids. The germline gives CDR1 SGHVS, CDR2 FQNEAQ.

The chain links TRBV7-8 to TRBJ1-1; 7 bases map to TRBD1. This TCR was sampled from an adult man with Graves' ophthalmopathy. The material sequenced was peripheral blood. Here the CDR3 DNA reads TGTGCCAGCATGGGGGACAGAATGAACACTGAAGCTTTCTTT. This codes for CASMGDRMNTEAFF.